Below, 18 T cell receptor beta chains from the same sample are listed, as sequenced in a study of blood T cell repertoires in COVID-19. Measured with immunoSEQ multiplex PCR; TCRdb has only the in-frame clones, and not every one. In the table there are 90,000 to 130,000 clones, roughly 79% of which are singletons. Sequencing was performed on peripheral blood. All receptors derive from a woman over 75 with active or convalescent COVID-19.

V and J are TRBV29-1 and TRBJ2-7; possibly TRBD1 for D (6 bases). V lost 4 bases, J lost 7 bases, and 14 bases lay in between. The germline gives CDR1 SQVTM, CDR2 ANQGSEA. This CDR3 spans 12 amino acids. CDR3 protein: CSVGDITREQYF. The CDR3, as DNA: TGCAGCGTTGGGGACATCACGCGAGAGCAGTACTTC.

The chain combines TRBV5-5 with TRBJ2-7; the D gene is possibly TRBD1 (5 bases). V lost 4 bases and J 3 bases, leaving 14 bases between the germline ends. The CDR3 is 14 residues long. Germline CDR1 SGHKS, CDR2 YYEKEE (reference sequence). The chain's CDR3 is CASSPTPGIYEQYF. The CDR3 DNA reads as TGTGCCAGCAGCCCCACCCCAGGGATCTACGAGCAGTACTTC.

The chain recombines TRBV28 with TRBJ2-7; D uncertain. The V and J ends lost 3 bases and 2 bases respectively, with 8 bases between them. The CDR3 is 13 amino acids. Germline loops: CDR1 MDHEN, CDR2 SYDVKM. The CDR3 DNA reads TGTGCCAGCAGTTTCCGTGGAGCCTACGAGCAGTACTTC. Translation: CASSFRGAYEQYF.

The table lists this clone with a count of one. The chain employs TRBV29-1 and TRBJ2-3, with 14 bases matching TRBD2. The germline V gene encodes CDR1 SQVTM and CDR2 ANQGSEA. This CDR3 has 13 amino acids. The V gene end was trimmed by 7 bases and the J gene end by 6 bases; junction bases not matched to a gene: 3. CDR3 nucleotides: TGCAGCGCCGGACTAGCGGGAGGCGATACGCAGTATTTT. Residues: CSAGLAGGDTQYF.

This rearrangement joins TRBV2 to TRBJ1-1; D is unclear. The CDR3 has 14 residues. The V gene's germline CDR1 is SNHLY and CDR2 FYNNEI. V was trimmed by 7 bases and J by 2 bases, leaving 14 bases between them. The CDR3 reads CASTTLLLNTEAFF. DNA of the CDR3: TGTGCCAGCACCACCCTCCTACTTAACACTGAAGCTTTCTTT.

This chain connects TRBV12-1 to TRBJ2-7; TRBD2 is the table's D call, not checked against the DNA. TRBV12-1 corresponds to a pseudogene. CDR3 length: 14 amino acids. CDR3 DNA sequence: TGTGCCAGCAGCCCCTGGGACTACCACTACGAGCAGTACTTC. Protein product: CASSPWDYHYEQYF.

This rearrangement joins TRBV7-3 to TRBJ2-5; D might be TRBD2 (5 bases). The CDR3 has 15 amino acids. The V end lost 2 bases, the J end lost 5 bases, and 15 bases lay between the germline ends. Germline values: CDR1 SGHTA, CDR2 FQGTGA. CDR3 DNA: TGTGCCAGCAGCTTATATCGAGGGTTCGTGGAGACCCAGTACTTC. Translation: CASSLYRGFVETQYF.

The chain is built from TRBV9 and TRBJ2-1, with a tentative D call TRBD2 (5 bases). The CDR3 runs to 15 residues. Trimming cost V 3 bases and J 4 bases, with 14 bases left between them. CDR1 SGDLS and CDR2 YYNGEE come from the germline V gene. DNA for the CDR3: TGTGCCAGCAGCGAAGAGGACGGGATTTACAATGAGCAGTTCTTC. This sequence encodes CASSEEDGIYNEQFF.

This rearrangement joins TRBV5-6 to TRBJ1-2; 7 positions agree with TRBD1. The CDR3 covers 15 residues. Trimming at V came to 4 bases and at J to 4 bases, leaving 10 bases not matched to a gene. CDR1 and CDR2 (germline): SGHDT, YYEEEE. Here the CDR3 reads CASSLPTGTRYGYTF. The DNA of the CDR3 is TGTGCCAGCAGCCTTCCGACAGGGACCCGCTATGGCTACACCTTC.

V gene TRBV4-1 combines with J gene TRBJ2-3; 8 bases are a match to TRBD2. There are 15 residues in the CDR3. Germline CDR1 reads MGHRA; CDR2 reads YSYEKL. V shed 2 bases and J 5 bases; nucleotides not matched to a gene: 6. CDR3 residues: CASSQSGLAGDTQYF. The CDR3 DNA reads TGCGCCAGCAGCCAATCGGGTCTAGCGGGAGATACGCAGTATTTT.

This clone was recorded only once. This CDR3 is CASSPDRDYGYTF. CDR3 DNA sequence: TGCGCCAGCAGCCCGGACAGGGACTATGGCTACACCTTC. The chain employs TRBV5-1 and TRBJ1-2; 8 bases are shared with TRBD1. The trim removed 4 bases at V and 3 bases at J, leaving 2 bases unmatched. Germline CDR1 is SGHRS and CDR2 is YFSETQ. The CDR3 spans 13 residues. Supplemented by reference TRBV5-1 and TRBJ1-2, the full variable domain reads KAGVTQTPRYLIKTRGQQVTLSCSPISGHRSVSWYQQTPGQGLQFLFEYFSETQRNKGNFPGRFSGRQFSNSRSEMNVSTLELGDSALYLCASSPDRDYGYTFGSGTRLTVV.

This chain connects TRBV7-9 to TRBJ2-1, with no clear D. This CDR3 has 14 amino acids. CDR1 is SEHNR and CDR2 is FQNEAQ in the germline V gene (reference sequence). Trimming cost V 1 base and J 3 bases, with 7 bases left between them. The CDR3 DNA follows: TGTGCCAGCAGCTTAGTGTCTAGCTACAATGAGCAGTTCTTC. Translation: CASSLVSSYNEQFF.

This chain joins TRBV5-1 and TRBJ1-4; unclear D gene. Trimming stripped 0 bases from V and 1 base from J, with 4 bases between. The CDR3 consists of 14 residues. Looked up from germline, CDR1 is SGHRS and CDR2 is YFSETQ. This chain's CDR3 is CASSLDGTNEKLFF. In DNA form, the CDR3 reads TGCGCCAGCAGCTTGGACGGAACTAATGAAAAACTGTTTTTT.

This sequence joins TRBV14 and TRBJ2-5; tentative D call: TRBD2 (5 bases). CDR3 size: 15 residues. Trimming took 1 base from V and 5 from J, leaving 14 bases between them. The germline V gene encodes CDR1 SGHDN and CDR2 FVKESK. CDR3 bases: TGTGCCAGCAGCCAAGGACTTACAACGGGGGAGACCCAGTACTTC. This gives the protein CASSQGLTTGETQYF.

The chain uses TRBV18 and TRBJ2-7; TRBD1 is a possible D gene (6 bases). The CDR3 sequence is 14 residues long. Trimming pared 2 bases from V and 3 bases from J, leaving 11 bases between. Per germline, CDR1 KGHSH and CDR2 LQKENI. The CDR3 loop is CASSPVQGFYEQYF. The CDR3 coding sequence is TGTGCCAGCTCACCAGTACAGGGCTTCTACGAGCAGTACTTC.

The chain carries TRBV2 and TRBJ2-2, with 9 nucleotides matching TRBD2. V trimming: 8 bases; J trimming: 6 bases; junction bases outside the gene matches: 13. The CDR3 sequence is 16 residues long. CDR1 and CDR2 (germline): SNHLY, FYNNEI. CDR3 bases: TGTGCCAGCTCGCCCAGTCGGCTAGCGGGATCCGGGGAGCTGTTTTTT. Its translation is CASSPSRLAGSGELFF.

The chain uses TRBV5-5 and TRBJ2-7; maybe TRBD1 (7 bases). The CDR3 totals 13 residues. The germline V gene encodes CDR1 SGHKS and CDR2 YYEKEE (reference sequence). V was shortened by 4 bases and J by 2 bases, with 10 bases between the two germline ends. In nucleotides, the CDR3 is TGTGCCAGCAGCGCGGGACAGCCCTACGAGCAGTACTTC. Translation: CASSAGQPYEQYF.

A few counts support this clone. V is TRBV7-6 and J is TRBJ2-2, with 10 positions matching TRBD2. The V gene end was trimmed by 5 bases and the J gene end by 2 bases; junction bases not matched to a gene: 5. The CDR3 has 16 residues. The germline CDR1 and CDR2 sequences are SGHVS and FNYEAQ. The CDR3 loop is CASSPRTSGNTGELFF. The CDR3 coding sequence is TGTGCCAGCAGCCCCAGGACTAGCGGTAACACCGGGGAGCTGTTTTTT.